Shown below are 8 T cell receptor beta chains from a single sample sequenced in a study of blood T cell repertoires in COVID-19. Libraries were prepared by immunoSEQ multiplex PCR; TCRdb keeps only in-frame clonotypes and omits some of them. The sample comprises roughly 400,000 clones, 80% to 90% of which are singletons, and roughly 1.1% rests with the top ten. The specimen was PBMCs or T cells enriched from blood (not recorded which). These receptors all come from a young man who had recovered from COVID-19.

The chain uses TRBV19 and TRBJ2-7; D not certain. Germline loops: CDR1 LNHDA, CDR2 SQIVND (reference sequence). CDR3 length equals 15 residues. The V end lost 5 bases, the J end lost 5 bases, and 19 bases lay between the germline ends. Here the CDR3 DNA reads TGTGCCAGTAGTGCAACTTCGGGTAACTACGACGAGCAGTACTTC. Translation gives CASSATSGNYDEQYF.

This clone was counted only a few times. This rearrangement joins TRBV28 to TRBJ1-5; D is unresolved. Germline-derived CDR1 and CDR2 are MDHEN and SYDVKM. V lost 6 bases and J 7 bases, leaving 10 bases between the germline ends. The CDR3 spans 12 residues. The CDR3 spells CASSNSEQPQHF. The CDR3 DNA is TGTGCCAGCAGCAACAGTGAGCAGCCCCAGCATTTT.

The CDR3 DNA follows: TGTGCCAGCGGACTACGGACAGGGAGCACAGATACGCAGTATTTT. As protein: CASGLRTGSTDTQYF. This chain uses TRBV7-2 with TRBJ2-3, with 8 bases fitting TRBD1. The CDR3 spans 15 residues. V dropped 8 bases and J dropped 0; count of bases not matched to a gene: 7. The germline V gene has CDR1 SGHTA and CDR2 FQGNSA.

This sequence joins TRBV5-1 and TRBJ1-2; 12 nucleotides align to TRBD1. The CDR3 covers 15 residues. V shed 5 bases and J 6 bases; nucleotides not matched to a gene: 8. Germline V lookup: CDR1 SGHRS, CDR2 YFSETQ. This CDR3 reads CASRPGTGGADGYTF. CDR3 coding DNA: TGCGCCAGCAGGCCCGGGACAGGGGGCGCCGATGGCTACACCTTC.

The V gene is TRBV28, the J gene TRBJ2-3, with 8 bases that match TRBD2. The CDR3 length is 15 residues. The J segment lost 8 bases and the V segment lost 5 bases, leaving 12 bases of the junction unmatched. CDR1 is MDHEN and CDR2 is SYDVKM in the germline V gene. CDR3 in DNA: TGTGCCAGCAGTCCCCACAGCGGGAGCCTTTTTACGCAGTATTTT. Translation: CASSPHSGSLFTQYF.

V and J are TRBV6-6 and TRBJ2-5; tentative D call: TRBD1 (5 bases). V was cut by 0 bases and J by 1 base, with 9 bases left in between. The CDR3 consists of 15 residues. Germline V gene sequence: CDR1 MNHNY, CDR2 SVGAGI (reference sequence). CDR3 DNA sequence: TGTGCCAGCAGTTACTCTCTGACAGTCCAAGAGACCCAGTACTTC. It is translated as CASSYSLTVQETQYF.

The chain has TRBV29-1 and TRBJ1-1; the D gene is possibly TRBD1 (5 bases). The germline CDR1 and CDR2 sequences are SQVTM and ANQGSEA. The V end lost 4 bases, the J end lost 1 base, and 13 bases lay between the germline ends. The CDR3 runs to 14 residues. The CDR3 loop is CSVVPGGRNTEAFF. CDR3 nucleotides: TGCAGCGTTGTCCCCGGGGGAAGGAACACTGAAGCTTTCTTT.

The gene calls are TRBV12-5 and TRBJ1-4; 7 positions agree with TRBD1. The junction had 2 bases not matched to a gene; V was cut back by 1 base and J by 3 bases. CDR1 LGHNT and CDR2 FRNRAP come from the germline V gene. The CDR3 contains 15 residues. The CDR3 sequence: CASGLGDRSNEKLFF. The CDR3 DNA sequence: TGTGCTAGTGGTTTGGGGGACAGATCTAATGAAAAACTGTTTTTT.